This paragraph reports one TCR beta chain. Its antigen is unidentified. TCRdb re-called the RT-PCR reads with MiXCR, one entry per CDR3 protein. The profile shows around 750,000 distinct CDR3 sequences, over 20% of them singletons. The CDR3 totals 12 residues. V lost 7 bases and J 5 bases, leaving 11 bases between the germline ends. Per germline, CDR1 SGHTA and CDR2 FQGNSA. The data derive from a study of response to subunit inactivated influenza vaccine. Study-wide results and caveats: New T cells are recruited in small numbers by each seasonal influenza vaccination, according to the authors' suggestion.

The chain joins TRBV7-2 to TRBJ2-5; D is unresolved. Specimen: PBMCs from blood, collected 5 days after vaccination. The sequence was collected from a man between 50 and 59 years old who received an inactivated influenza vaccine. CDR3: CASTLNWETQYF. DNA for the CDR3: TGTGCCAGCACCCTCAACTGGGAGACCCAGTACTTC.